The entry below describes one TCR beta chain. The authors' processing: Researchers report that nucleated cell counts were estimated from reference gene primer amplification. The method was immunoSEQ multiplex PCR; TCRdb's version includes in-frame clones alone and lacks a portion of them. That table furnishes V, J and clone size, whereas the DNA furnished D and trimming. The sample includes 65,000 to 100,000 clones, roughly four fifths of them seen just once. This record comes from a study of blood T cell repertoires in COVID-19. About the study: Sites in the United States, Italy and Spain provided acute and convalescent COVID-19 samples. The analysed material was cDNA or gDNA that came from T cells, B-cell-depleted T cells, or PBMCs.

The clonotype was recovered from a human donor in a cohort sampled during active COVID-19. The material sequenced was peripheral blood.

CDR3: CASSLLSGGNNEQFF. The DNA of the CDR3 is TGCGCCAGCAGCTTGCTGAGCGGGGGGAACAATGAGCAGTTCTTC. This chain joins TRBV5-1 and TRBJ2-1; 9 positions match TRBD2. The CDR3 is made up of 15 amino acids. Trimming cost V 1 base and J 5 bases; bases outside gene matches: 4. CDR1 and CDR2 (germline): SGHRS, YFSETQ.